This record looks at one T cell receptor beta chain sequence and its context. The antigen is undetermined. This sample stems from a study of human thymus T cells. Study outcomes and limitations: Thymic repertoires of unrelated individuals were reported in related research to overlap highly. Apparent skewing of V and J gene usage characterized both thymic and blood repertoires.

Method: immunoSEQ multiplex PCR; TCRdb's copy keeps in-frame clones and lacks some. The sample has some 120,000 clones, about 94% seen once. Trimming left V 1 base short and J 7 bases short, with 14 bases between. The CDR3 extends over 15 amino acids. CDR1 and CDR2 from the germline V gene are SGHDN and FVKESK. From resections taken during corrective heart surgery, the thymus tissue was obtained. Healthy Finnish infants undergoing corrective surgery for congenital heart defects provided the donor material. Sequencing was done on a sample of thymus tissue. This receptor was identified in a boy under three years old with a congenital heart defect but otherwise immunologically healthy. The rearrangement joins TRBV14 to TRBJ2-1; D remains unclear. CDR3 region: CASSQVKAASNEQFF. The CDR3 nucleotides are TGTGCCAGCAGCCAAGTGAAGGCAGCTTCAAATGAGCAGTTCTTC.